This TCR beta chain was recorded in a study of cytomegalovirus exposure and HLA in healthy donors. Whole-study results and caveats: Researchers reportedly found TCR beta sequences accurately predicted most subjects' HLA-A and HLA-B alleles. The authors enumerated over 150 TCR beta chains as linked to cytomegalovirus. In a later analysis, the majority of CMV-associated beta chains seemingly showed HLA restriction.

The study sampled nominally healthy donors, though unrecorded immune exposures were likely. As concerns this clone: Its antigen is still unknown.

PCR amplification relied on 60 Vbeta primers (plus 13 Jbeta primers). The data were produced by immunoSEQ multiplex PCR, yet TCRdb's version contains in-frame clones alone and is incomplete. The data hold roughly 120,000 clones, with around 66% observed a single time. The germline V gene has CDR1 SGHDT and CDR2 YYEEEE. This CDR3 region has 14 residues. The V and J ends lost 3 bases and 2 bases, in that order; junction bases with no gene match: 2. Sequencing was performed on PBMCs. V is TRBV5-6 and J is TRBJ2-7, with 10 bases matching TRBD1. This receptor was identified in a man aged 18 to 30 in good health and CMV-seropositive. The CDR3 spells CASSSGTGAYEQYV. Here the CDR3 DNA reads TGTGCCAGCAGCTCCGGGACAGGGGCCTACGAGCAGTACGTC.